One and the same sample provided the 32 T cell receptor beta chains below, sequenced in a study of identical twins. TCRdb reanalysed the 5' RACE reads using MiXCR and keeps one entry per CDR3 protein. This sample has some 260,000 distinct CDR3 sequences, with about 14% found just once. Source material: memory (CD45RO+) T cells sorted from blood. The receptors derive from a woman younger than 30 in good health.

This clonotype was seen more than once but under ten times. CDR3 sequence reads: CASSLYGSGANVLTF. The CDR3 DNA sequence: TGTGCCAGCAGTTTGTATGGATCTGGGGCCAACGTCCTGACTTTC. The chain links TRBV12-3 or TRBV12-4 to TRBJ2-6, with D hard to call. This CDR3 spans 15 amino acids. The V and J ends lost 3 bases and 1 base respectively, with 7 bases between them.

This clonotype was seen only a few times. The chain is built from TRBV6-1 and TRBJ1-6, with a possible D match to TRBD1 (6 bases). Germline V lookup: CDR1 MNHNS, CDR2 SASEGT. The CDR3 sequence is 14 residues long. Trimming removed 6 bases at V and 4 bases at J, with 10 bases between. The CDR3 DNA reads as TGTGCCAGCAGCCCTGGACAGTATAATTCACCCCTCCACTTT. Residues: CASSPGQYNSPLHF.

The J gene is TRBJ2-3, the V gene TRBV4-3, with 7 bases that match TRBD1. V trimming: 2 bases; J trimming: 2 bases; junction bases outside the gene matches: 7. Germline V gene sequence: CDR1 LGHNA, CDR2 YSLEER. The CDR3 has 16 residues. The CDR3 protein is CASSQRNRGPTDTQYF. The CDR3 coding sequence is TGCGCCAGCAGCCAAAGGAACAGGGGACCCACAGATACGCAGTATTTT.

V usage is TRBV7-2 and J usage is TRBJ2-7, with a weak D call TRBD1 (6 bases). V shed 4 bases and J shed 4 bases, with 11 bases lying between them. The CDR3 contains 13 residues. Per the germline V gene, CDR1 is SGHTA and CDR2 is FQGNSA. The CDR3 here is CASSSDQGYEQYF. Here the CDR3 DNA reads TGTGCCAGCAGCTCAGACCAGGGGTACGAGCAGTACTTC.

The chain joins TRBV6-1 to TRBJ2-2, with 10 bases matching TRBD2. The germline gives CDR1 MNHNS, CDR2 SASEGT. After removal of 7 bases from V and 0 bases from J, the junction contained 5 bases not matched to a gene. The CDR3 spans 16 residues. The CDR3 loop is CASKGAGGANTGELFF. For the CDR3, the DNA is TGTGCCAGCAAGGGAGCGGGAGGGGCGAACACCGGGGAGCTGTTTTTT.

The chain recombines TRBV7-9 with TRBJ2-2; D not resolved. CDR1 and CDR2 from the germline V gene are SEHNR and FQNEAQ (reference sequence). CDR3 length equals 15 residues. V was shortened by 5 bases and J by 4 bases, with 14 bases between the two germline ends. CDR3 nucleotides: TGTGCCAGCAGCCCCGTGGCTTCTAGCACCGGGGAGCTGTTTTTT. This gives the protein CASSPVASSTGELFF. Drawing the rest from reference TRBV7-9 and TRBJ2-2, the complete variable domain is DTGVSQNPRHKITKRGQNVTFRCDPISEHNRLYWYRQTLGQGPEFLTYFQNEAQLEKSRLLSDRFSAERPKGSFSTLEIQRTEQGDSAMYLCASSPVASSTGELFFGEGSRLTVL.

This clonotype was recorded a few times. The rearrangement uses TRBV29-1 and TRBJ1-2; D unresolved. The CDR3 covers 16 residues. Deletions cut 4 bases from V and 0 bases from J, with 18 bases between. The germline V gene encodes CDR1 SQVTM and CDR2 ANQGSEA. The CDR3 region is CSVGLNSRRTNYGYTF. CDR3 sequence (DNA): TGCAGCGTTGGCCTTAATTCCAGACGGACTAACTATGGCTACACCTTC.

This clonotype was recorded a few times. This sequence joins TRBV20-1 and TRBJ2-1, with 13 bases identical to TRBD2. V gave up 5 bases and J gave up 8 bases; unmatched junction bases: 9. The CDR3 runs 15 residues. Germline V gives CDR1 DFQATT, CDR2 SNEGSKA (reference sequence). The CDR3 DNA reads as TGCAGTGCTCTGCGACTAGCGGGGGGCTGGGATGAGCAGTTCTTC. As protein: CSALRLAGGWDEQFF.

The chain's CDR3 is CATAGGQAKNIQYF. CDR3 in DNA: TGTGCCACCGCCGGGGGGCAGGCCAAAAACATTCAGTACTTC. The V call is TRBV6-2 or TRBV6-3, the J call TRBJ2-4; weak D call: TRBD2 (7 bases). The V gene's germline CDR1 is MNHEY and CDR2 SVGEGT. The CDR3 runs to 14 residues. V lost 10 bases and J lost 1, with 14 bases in between.

V is TRBV10-2 and J is TRBJ2-1; 11 bases map to TRBD2. The CDR3 runs to 14 residues. Trimming at V came to 7 bases and at J to 5 bases, leaving 4 bases not matched to a gene. Germline lookup yields CDR1 WSHSY and CDR2 SAAADI. This chain's CDR3 is CASIGTSGNNEQFF. CDR3 in DNA: TGCGCCAGCATTGGGACTAGCGGAAACAATGAGCAGTTCTTC.

This clonotype showed up just a few times. The chain uses TRBV5-1 and TRBJ2-1; 9 bases map to TRBD1. The CDR3 totals 14 residues. V shed 2 bases and J 9 bases; nucleotides not matched to a gene: 6. Per germline, CDR1 SGHRS and CDR2 YFSETQ. The DNA of the CDR3 is TGCGCCAGCAGCTTACTCACAGGGGGCGGTGAGCAGTTCTTC. This sequence encodes CASSLLTGGGEQFF.

The genes are TRBV7-6 and TRBJ1-1; D remains ambiguous. Germline V gene lookup returns CDR1 SGHVS and CDR2 FNYEAQ. The CDR3 extends over 13 amino acids. V gave up 4 bases and J gave up 5 bases, with 11 bases separating them. The CDR3 spells CASSSVLETEAFF. As DNA, the CDR3 is TGTGCCAGCAGCTCCGTCCTGGAGACTGAAGCTTTCTTT.

The rearrangement joins TRBV11-2 to TRBJ2-3; D not resolved. CDR1 SGHAT and CDR2 FQNNGV come from the germline V gene. CDR3 length equals 14 residues. Trimming removed 4 bases from V and 2 bases from J, with 10 bases in between. This CDR3 is CASSSRAHTDTQYF. DNA of the CDR3: TGTGCCAGCAGCTCTCGGGCGCACACAGATACGCAGTATTTT. Full variable domain (missing parts from reference TRBV11-2 and TRBJ2-3): EAGVAQSPRYKIIEKRQSVAFWCNPISGHATLYWYQQILGQGPKLLIQFQNNGVVDDSQLPKDRFSAERLKGVDSTLKIQPAKLEDSAVYLCASSSRAHTDTQYFGPGTRLTVL.

This clonotype was recorded many times. The chain uses TRBV7-9 and TRBJ2-1, with TRBD1 matching over 9 bases. Trimming cost V 5 bases and J 2 bases; bases outside gene matches: 10. Germline V gives CDR1 SEHNR, CDR2 FQNEAQ (reference sequence). CDR3 length: 17 residues. CDR3 nucleotide sequence: TGTGCCAGCAGCGCAACCCCGGGACAGGGTCCCTACAATGAGCAGTTCTTC. Translating gives CASSATPGQGPYNEQFF.

At least ten counts were recorded for this clonotype. This sequence joins TRBV7-2 and TRBJ1-5; D is ambiguous. CDR3 length equals 14 residues. The germline V gene has CDR1 SGHTA and CDR2 FQGNSA. V dropped 5 bases and J dropped 3 bases, with 11 bases sitting between them. CDR3 sequence (DNA): TGTGCCAGCAGCCGCGGACCGGACAATCAGCCCCAGCATTTT. Translating gives CASSRGPDNQPQHF. The full variable domain, in which reference TRBV7-2 and TRBJ1-5 provide the parts outside the CDR3, is GAGVSQSPSNKVTEKGKDVELRCDPISGHTALYWYRQSLGQGLEFLIYFQGNSAPDKSGLPSDRFSAERTGGSVSTLTIQRTQQEDSAVYLCASSRGPDNQPQHFGDGTRLSIL.

V and J are TRBV7-9 and TRBJ1-5; the D gene is possibly TRBD1 (5 bases). V lost 1 base and J 5 bases, leaving 9 bases between the germline ends. The CDR3 contains 14 residues. From germline, CDR1 is SEHNR and CDR2 FQNEAQ (reference sequence). Here the CDR3 reads CASSLVGDDQPQHF. DNA of the CDR3: TGTGCCAGCAGCTTAGTAGGGGACGATCAGCCCCAGCATTTT.

The chain has TRBV6-1 and TRBJ1-5; unclear D gene. This CDR3 has 15 amino acids. The V end was cut by 6 bases, the J end by 2 bases, with 14 bases between. Germline V gene lookup returns CDR1 MNHNS and CDR2 SASEGT. The CDR3 region is CASRDWGLGNQPQHF. CDR3 bases: TGTGCCAGCAGGGACTGGGGTTTGGGCAATCAGCCCCAGCATTTT.

This clonotype was observed a few times. This chain joins TRBV5-6 and TRBJ1-1; a weak D match, TRBD1 (5 bases). The CDR3 consists of 13 residues. The ends were cut back, 4 bases at V and 8 bases at J, with 15 bases in the middle. In germline, CDR1 is SGHDT, CDR2 YYEEEE. The CDR3 coding sequence is TGTGCCAGCAGCCCCGTGCAGGGTGAGGAAGCTTTCTTT. Protein sequence: CASSPVQGEEAFF.

This clonotype was counted only a few times. The chain recombines TRBV29-1 with TRBJ2-7, with D possibly being TRBD1 or TRBD2 (5 bases each). CDR1 and CDR2 (germline): SQVTM, ANQGSEA. The V end was cut by 4 bases, the J end by 6 bases, with 10 bases between. The CDR3 length is 11 residues. CDR3 residues: CSVGGATEQYF. CDR3 coding DNA: TGCAGCGTTGGAGGGGCCACCGAGCAGTACTTC.

In its sample, this clonotype was seen once. The V call is TRBV20-1, the J call TRBJ2-5, with D tentatively TRBD1 (5 bases). The CDR3 length is 14 residues. Germline-derived CDR1 and CDR2 are DFQATT and SNEGSKA (reference sequence). V was trimmed by 2 bases and J by 4 bases, leaving 14 bases between them. CDR3 protein: CSARSGRVGETQYF. CDR3 coding DNA: TGCAGTGCTAGATCAGGGCGCGTAGGAGAGACCCAGTACTTC.

This clonotype was seen more than once but under ten times. The chain employs TRBV28 and TRBJ2-7; D is perhaps TRBD1 (5 bases). Germline CDR1 reads MDHEN; CDR2 reads SYDVKM. CDR3 length equals 13 residues. Trimming cost V 10 bases and J 3 bases, with 16 bases left between them. CDR3 amino acids: CATRRSQGYEQYF. The CDR3 DNA reads as TGTGCCACCCGAAGATCCCAGGGCTACGAGCAGTACTTC.

This chain's CDR3 is CASSQDRGKKTQYF. In nucleotides, the CDR3 is TGTGCCAGCAGCCAAGATCGAGGAAAAAAGACCCAGTACTTC. The chain joins TRBV14 to TRBJ2-5; D is ambiguous. The CDR3 length is 14 residues. Germline loops: CDR1 SGHDN, CDR2 FVKESK. Trimming removed 0 bases from V and 6 bases from J, with 11 bases in between. The full variable domain, completed using reference TRBV14 and TRBJ2-5, is EAGVTQFPSHSVIEKGQTVTLRCDPISGHDNLYWYRRVMGKEIKFLLHFVKESKQDESGMPNNRFLAERTGGTYSTLKVQPAELEDSGVYFCASSQDRGKKTQYFGPGTRLLVL.

The rearrangement links TRBV12-3 or TRBV12-4 to TRBJ2-2; 9 nucleotides line up with TRBD1. The CDR3 loop spans 15 amino acids. The V and J ends lost 5 bases and 4 bases, in that order; junction bases with no gene match: 5. In DNA, the CDR3 is TGTGCCAGCAGTGCCCGGGACAGGGTCACCGGGGAGCTGTTTTTT. It yields the protein CASSARDRVTGELFF.

V is TRBV5-1 and J is TRBJ2-1, with D possibly TRBD2 on 5 matching bases. The V end lost 5 bases, the J end lost 9 bases, and 9 bases lay between the germline ends. This CDR3 region has 11 residues. Looked up from germline, CDR1 is SGHRS and CDR2 is YFSETQ. Here the CDR3 reads CASRQEGEQFF. CDR3 nucleotides: TGCGCCAGCAGACAAGAGGGTGAGCAGTTCTTC.

This clonotype showed up just a few times. The chain links TRBV7-8 to TRBJ2-1; 9 nucleotides agree with TRBD1. This CDR3 is built from 16 residues. Trimming cost V 5 bases and J 2 bases; bases outside gene matches: 7. Germline V gene sequence: CDR1 SGHVS, CDR2 FQNEAQ. The CDR3 DNA reads TGTGCCAGCAGCGGAAGGACAGGGGAACCCTACAATGAGCAGTTCTTC. Protein sequence: CASSGRTGEPYNEQFF.

This sequence joins TRBV7-2 and TRBJ2-7; tentatively, D is TRBD2 (7 bases). The CDR3 runs 14 residues. Trimming stripped 6 bases from V and 5 bases from J, with 17 bases between. The germline V gene has CDR1 SGHTA and CDR2 FQGNSA. The CDR3 coding sequence is TGTGCCAGCAGGCCTGGGGGGGGCAGCGACGAGCAGTACTTC. It translates to CASRPGGGSDEQYF.

The chain recombines TRBV6-5 with TRBJ2-7; 7 nucleotides agree with TRBD1. CDR3 size: 15 residues. V lost 7 bases to trimming and J lost 6 bases; unmatched junction nucleotides: 15. Germline CDR1 is MNHEY and CDR2 is SVGAGI. For the CDR3, the DNA is TGTGCCAGCACTTTCACCGGGACAGCGGCGTCCGAGCAGTACTTC. It translates to CASTFTGTAASEQYF.

The chain uses TRBV9 and TRBJ2-3; D is ambiguous. V lost 2 bases, J lost 8 bases, and 12 bases lay in between. The germline gives CDR1 SGDLS, CDR2 YYNGEE. The CDR3 covers 13 residues. Written as DNA, the CDR3 is TGTGCCAGCAGCGTGATTTCTAGAACTACGCAGTATTTT. Protein: CASSVISRTTQYF.

The chain uses TRBV12-3 or TRBV12-4 and TRBJ2-5; D is perhaps TRBD1 or TRBD2 (5 bases each). V was shortened by 6 bases and J by 5 bases, with 22 bases between the two germline ends. This CDR3 is 16 amino acids long. The CDR3 bases are TGTGCCAGCAGCCATTCTCCGGGACCAGCAGTCGAGACCCAGTACTTC. Its translation is CASSHSPGPAVETQYF.

The V gene is TRBV9, the J gene TRBJ1-1; perhaps TRBD1 as D (5 bases). Per germline, CDR1 SGDLS and CDR2 YYNGEE. This CDR3 is built from 14 residues. Trimming shortened V by 0 bases and J by 4 bases, and 10 bases separated the two germline ends. In DNA form, the CDR3 reads TGTGCCAGCAGCGTAGGTCCCCAGGGCACTGAAGCTTTCTTT. Translation: CASSVGPQGTEAFF.

This clonotype was recorded a few times. J is TRBJ2-2 and V is TRBV10-1; TRBD2 matches at 13 bases. Per the germline V gene, CDR1 is WNHNN and CDR2 is SYGVQD (reference sequence). CDR3 size: 14 residues. V lost 7 bases to trimming and J lost 5 bases; unmatched junction nucleotides: 1. CDR3 sequence reads: CASTGLAGTGELFF. The CDR3 coding sequence is TGCGCCAGCACGGGACTAGCGGGGACCGGGGAGCTGTTTTTT.

This chain links TRBV4-3 with TRBJ2-1; 8 nucleotides line up with TRBD2. The germline CDR1 and CDR2 sequences are LGHNA and YSLEER. CDR3 length equals 15 residues. V lost 4 bases and J lost 7; bases outside the gene matches: 9. The CDR3: CASSPLSGSLNEQFF. The CDR3, as DNA: TGCGCCAGCAGCCCCTTAAGCGGGAGTTTGAATGAGCAGTTCTTC.